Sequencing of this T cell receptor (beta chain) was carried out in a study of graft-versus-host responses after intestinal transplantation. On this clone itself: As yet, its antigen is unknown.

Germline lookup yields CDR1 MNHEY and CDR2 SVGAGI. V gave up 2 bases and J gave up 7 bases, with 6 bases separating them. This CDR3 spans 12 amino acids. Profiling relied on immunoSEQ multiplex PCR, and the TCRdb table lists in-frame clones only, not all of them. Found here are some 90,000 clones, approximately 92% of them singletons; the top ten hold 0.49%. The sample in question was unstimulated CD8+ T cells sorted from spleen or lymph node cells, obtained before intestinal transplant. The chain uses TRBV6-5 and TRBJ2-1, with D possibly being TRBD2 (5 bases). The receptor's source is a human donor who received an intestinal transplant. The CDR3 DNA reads TGTGCCAGCAGTTACCCGGGGAATGAGCAGTTCTTC. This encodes CASSYPGNEQFF.